One and the same sample provided the 30 T cell receptor beta chains below, sequenced in a study of blood T cell repertoires in COVID-19. Produced via immunoSEQ multiplex PCR; TCRdb's table is partial and in-frame only. The repertoire holds some 150,000 clones, with more than 75% as singletons. Specimen: peripheral blood. The receptors originated from a man aged 18 to 29 with active or convalescent COVID-19.

The chain is built from TRBV27 and TRBJ1-5; D is perhaps TRBD1 (6 bases). CDR1 is MNHEY, CDR2 SMNVEV, per germline (reference sequence). There are 15 residues in the CDR3. The V and J ends lost 4 bases and 6 bases respectively, with 16 bases between them. The CDR3 protein is CASSSQQGSGQPQHF. The CDR3 DNA is TGTGCCAGCAGTTCCCAACAGGGCTCGGGTCAGCCCCAGCATTTT.

Concerning this clone: Other DNA sequences in this specimen translate into the identical CDR3. The chain is built from TRBV11-2 and TRBJ1-1, with TRBD1 as a possible D gene (6 bases). The CDR3 has 14 residues. V lost 1 base and J lost 4, with 10 bases in between. Germline CDR1 and CDR2: SGHAT and FQNNGV. For the CDR3, the DNA is TGTGCCAGCAGCTTAGCGGGCAGGGGCACTGAAGCTTTCTTT. It specifies CASSLAGRGTEAFF.

The genes are TRBV2 and TRBJ1-1; 10 positions agree with TRBD1. This CDR3 region has 14 residues. Germline assignment: CDR1 SNHLY and CDR2 FYNNEI. V lost 6 bases to trimming and J lost 3 bases; unmatched junction nucleotides: 4. CDR3 bases: TGTGCCAGCAGGGGGACAGGGGAATACACTGAAGCTTTCTTT. Translating it yields CASRGTGEYTEAFF.

DNA for the CDR3: TGTGCCAGCAGCAAACTATCGGGGGGGACGCAGCCCCAGCATTTT. Translating it yields CASSKLSGGTQPQHF. V gene TRBV21-1 combines with J gene TRBJ1-5. TRBV21-1 has pseudogene status. The CDR3 is made up of 15 amino acids.

The chain has TRBV9 and TRBJ1-2; 8 positions match TRBD1. The trim removed 3 bases at V and 3 bases at J, leaving 1 base unmatched. The CDR3 covers 13 residues. The germline V gene encodes CDR1 SGDLS and CDR2 YYNGEE. The CDR3 DNA follows: TGTGCCAGCAGCGGGACAGGGCACTATGGCTACACCTTC. Protein product: CASSGTGHYGYTF.

The gene calls are TRBV4-2 and TRBJ2-1; 8 bases match TRBD2. This CDR3 region has 17 residues. Germline lookup yields CDR1 LGHNA and CDR2 YNFKEQ. Trimming cost V 0 bases and J 0 bases; bases outside gene matches: 4. The CDR3 DNA is TGTGCCAGCAGCCAAGAAAGGAGCGGGAGCTCCTACAATGAGCAGTTCTTC. Residues: CASSQERSGSSYNEQFF.

V gene TRBV6-2 or TRBV6-3 combines with J gene TRBJ2-3, with 9 bases that match TRBD2. CDR1 and CDR2 (germline): MNHEY, SVGEGT. CDR3 length equals 15 residues. Trimming at V came to 5 bases and at J to 3 bases, leaving 6 bases not matched to a gene. The CDR3 nucleotides are TGTGCCAGCAGTCCCCTGGGACTAGCAACAGATACGCAGTATTTT. It yields the protein CASSPLGLATDTQYF.

This CDR3 is CASSFDRGAIGELFF. CDR3 nucleotides: TGTGCCAGCTCATTCGACAGGGGAGCCATCGGGGAGCTGTTTTTT. The chain combines TRBV18 with TRBJ2-2, with 8 bases aligning to TRBD1. The J segment lost 7 bases and the V segment lost 5 bases, leaving 9 bases of the junction unmatched. This CDR3 has 15 amino acids. CDR1 is KGHSH, CDR2 LQKENI, per germline.

This chain uses TRBV6-2 or TRBV6-3 with TRBJ2-7, with TRBD1 as a possible D gene (5 bases). This CDR3 has 12 amino acids. V dropped 2 bases and J dropped 6 bases, with 8 bases sitting between them. CDR1 is MNHEY, CDR2 SVGEGT, per germline. The CDR3 loop reads CASSYQTAEQYF. CDR3 DNA sequence: TGTGCCAGCAGTTACCAGACAGCCGAGCAGTACTTC.

The rearrangement joins TRBV4-2 to TRBJ1-6, with D tentatively TRBD1 (5 bases). Germline CDR1 reads LGHNA; CDR2 reads YNFKEQ. Trimming shortened V by 1 base and J by 5 bases, and 9 bases separated the two germline ends. The CDR3 contains 15 residues. The CDR3 reads CASSQGRVDNSPLHF. As DNA, the CDR3 is TGTGCCAGCAGCCAAGGCAGGGTGGATAATTCACCCCTCCACTTT.

V gene TRBV7-2 combines with J gene TRBJ2-2, with D possibly TRBD1 on 6 matching bases. CDR1 and CDR2 from the germline V gene are SGHTA and FQGNSA. The CDR3 spans 14 residues. V was cut by 5 bases and J by 8 bases, with 15 bases left in between. CDR3 in DNA: TGTGCCAGCAGCCCGAGACAGGCCCAAGGGGAGCTGTTTTTT. Translation: CASSPRQAQGELFF.

The chain combines TRBV11-3 with TRBJ2-7, with TRBD2 identical over 13 bases. Per germline, CDR1 SGHNT and CDR2 YENEEA. J gave up 2 bases and V 5 bases, and 3 bases lay outside the gene matches. The CDR3 length is 15 residues. CDR3 sequence: CASSPGTSGTYEQYF. Here the CDR3 DNA reads TGTGCCAGCAGCCCCGGGACTAGCGGGACCTACGAGCAGTACTTC.

This chain uses TRBV7-9 with TRBJ2-1; 8 bases agree with TRBD1. The CDR3 covers 15 residues. CDR1 SEHNR and CDR2 FQNEAQ come from the germline V gene (reference sequence). V lost 3 bases to trimming and J lost 4 bases; unmatched junction nucleotides: 5. The chain's CDR3 is CASSLNRGDYNEQFF. In DNA, the CDR3 is TGTGCCAGCAGCTTGAACAGGGGGGATTACAATGAGCAGTTCTTC. Full variable domain (rest looked up from reference TRBV7-9 and TRBJ2-1): DTGVSQNPRHKITKRGQNVTFRCDPISEHNRLYWYRQTLGQGPEFLTYFQNEAQLEKSRLLSDRFSAERPKGSFSTLEIQRTEQGDSAMYLCASSLNRGDYNEQFFGPGTRLTVL.

The chain uses TRBV4-2 and TRBJ2-3; the match to TRBD2 covers 8 bases. The CDR3 spans 19 residues. V shed 0 bases and J 0 bases; nucleotides not matched to a gene: 11. In germline, CDR1 is LGHNA, CDR2 YNFKEQ. CDR3 nucleotides: TGTGCCAGCAGCCAAGATCAACGGGGGGGCATTATTAGCACAGATACGCAGTATTTT. Its translation: CASSQDQRGGIISTDTQYF.

This chain links TRBV5-1 with TRBJ2-7, with TRBD1 matching 7 bases. The CDR3 is 15 amino acids. From germline, CDR1 is SGHRS and CDR2 YFSETQ. V lost 0 bases to trimming and J lost 1 base; unmatched junction nucleotides: 4. The CDR3 bases are TGCGCCAGCAGCTTGGGGTCCAGGGGGTCCTACGAGCAGTACTTC. This encodes CASSLGSRGSYEQYF.

This clone has just one count. The chain carries TRBV7-8 and TRBJ2-1, with 8 bases matching TRBD2. The CDR3 is made up of 15 amino acids. Germline lookup yields CDR1 SGHVS and CDR2 FQNEAQ. After removal of 3 bases from V and 5 bases from J, the junction contained 6 bases not matched to a gene. The CDR3 sequence is CASSFSGNYNNEQFF. The DNA for the CDR3 is TGTGCCAGCAGCTTTAGCGGGAACTATAACAATGAGCAGTTCTTC.

V usage is TRBV2 and J usage is TRBJ1-4; 9 nucleotides match TRBD1. Germline V gene data show CDR1 as SNHLY and CDR2 as FYNNEI. The junction had 8 bases not matched to a gene; V was cut back by 5 bases and J by 7 bases. The CDR3 extends over 15 amino acids. The CDR3 loop is CASSSYGTGSEKLFF. CDR3 nucleotides: TGTGCCAGCAGTAGTTATGGGACAGGGTCTGAAAAACTGTTTTTT.

V usage is TRBV13 and J usage is TRBJ2-5, with 8 nucleotides matching TRBD2. From germline, CDR1 is PRHDT and CDR2 FYEKMQ (reference sequence). The CDR3 extends over 15 amino acids. V was pared by 2 bases and J by 5 bases, with 7 bases of the junction left unmatched. The CDR3 loop reads CASSLNGGAQETQYF. The CDR3 DNA is TGTGCCAGCAGCTTAAACGGGGGGGCGCAGGAGACCCAGTACTTC.

The chain has TRBV11-2 and TRBJ2-3; 9 bases are shared with TRBD1. This CDR3 has 16 residues. Germline V CDR1 and CDR2: SGHAT, FQNNGV. The V and J ends lost 1 base and 2 bases, in that order; junction bases with no gene match: 4. The CDR3 loop is CASSLVGTGLTDTQYF. The CDR3 coding sequence is TGTGCCAGCAGCTTAGTCGGGACAGGGCTCACAGATACGCAGTATTTT.

The rearrangement links TRBV6-5 to TRBJ1-1; TRBD1 matches at 7 bases. The germline CDR1 and CDR2 sequences are MNHEY and SVGAGI. The CDR3 runs to 15 residues. V gave up 11 bases and J gave up 0 bases; unmatched junction bases: 12. DNA for the CDR3: TGTGCCGGACAGGCCGCGAAAGGATTGAACACTGAAGCTTTCTTT. Amino acids: CAGQAAKGLNTEAFF.

The chain recombines TRBV9 with TRBJ1-3, with a possible D match to TRBD1 (6 bases). This CDR3 region has 16 residues. The germline V gene encodes CDR1 SGDLS and CDR2 YYNGEE. Trimming removed 0 bases from V and 3 bases from J, with 13 bases in between. CDR3 residues: CASSVDGRGYGNTIYF. CDR3 nucleotides: TGTGCCAGCAGCGTAGATGGCAGGGGTTATGGAAACACCATATATTTT. The variable domain in full, completed from reference TRBV9 and TRBJ1-3, reads DSGVTQTPKHLITATGQRVTLRCSPRSGDLSVYWYQQSLDQGLQFLIQYYNGEERAKGNILERFSAQQFPDLHSELNLSSLELGDSALYFCASSVDGRGYGNTIYFGEGSWLTVV.

V and J are TRBV6-5 and TRBJ2-1; 8 bases are shared with TRBD2. The CDR3 extends over 15 amino acids. The J segment lost 5 bases and the V segment lost 0 bases, leaving 3 bases of the junction unmatched. Germline loops: CDR1 MNHEY, CDR2 SVGAGI. CDR3 in amino acids: CASSYSSGGNNEQFF. In DNA, the CDR3 is TGTGCCAGCAGTTACTCGAGCGGGGGTAACAATGAGCAGTTCTTC.

The chain combines TRBV6-2 or TRBV6-3 with TRBJ2-2, with 7 bases identical to TRBD1. Germline V gene sequence: CDR1 MNHEY, CDR2 SVGEGT. The V segment lost 1 base and the J segment 7 bases; nucleotides outside the gene matches: 6. The CDR3 runs 15 residues. CDR3 residues: CASSYFQGQYGELFF. The CDR3 bases are TGTGCCAGCAGTTACTTCCAGGGACAGTACGGGGAGCTGTTTTTT.

The CDR3 protein is CATSDPGTGGQPQHF. CDR3 nucleotide sequence: TGTGCCACCAGTGACCCCGGGACAGGTGGACAGCCCCAGCATTTT. The chain uses TRBV24-1 and TRBJ1-5; 8 bases map to TRBD1. The V gene's germline CDR1 is KGHDR and CDR2 SFDVKD. The CDR3 loop spans 15 amino acids. Trimming removed 4 bases from V and 7 bases from J; junction bases left unmatched: 8.

The chain recombines TRBV24-1 with TRBJ2-1, with D unclear. V was trimmed by 6 bases and J by 0 bases, leaving 11 bases between them. CDR3 length: 15 amino acids. The germline gives CDR1 KGHDR, CDR2 SFDVKD. The DNA of the CDR3 is TGTGCCACCAGTCGGCAAGCGAGCTCCTACAATGAGCAGTTCTTC. This translates into CATSRQASSYNEQFF.

The rearrangement uses TRBV19 and TRBJ1-1; 7 bases fit TRBD1. After removal of 0 bases from V and 5 bases from J, the junction contained 9 bases not matched to a gene. The length of the CDR3 is 16 residues. In germline, CDR1 is LNHDA, CDR2 SQIVND (reference sequence). CDR3 nucleotide sequence: TGTGCCAGTAGTATAGATCGCTCGACAGGGCCAACTGAAGCTTTCTTT. It is translated as CASSIDRSTGPTEAFF.

This rearrangement joins TRBV4-1 to TRBJ1-5; the D is unclear. The CDR3 runs 16 residues. With 3 bases removed from V and 0 bases from J, the gap between germline ends came to 12 bases. The V gene's germline CDR1 is MGHRA and CDR2 YSYEKL. The CDR3 DNA reads as TGCGCCAGCAGCCACGGCCCGGAGGGTAGCAATCAGCCCCAGCATTTT. It translates to CASSHGPEGSNQPQHF.

This chain links TRBV11-3 with TRBJ2-3; D is unresolved. The CDR3 spans 14 residues. V was clipped by 1 base and J by 6 bases, with 11 bases between them. Germline-derived CDR1 and CDR2 are SGHNT and YENEEA. In DNA, the CDR3 is TGTGCCAGCAGCTTAGTAACACGTTTGGATACGCAGTATTTT. It codes for CASSLVTRLDTQYF.

The chain joins TRBV7-5 to TRBJ1-5. TRBV7-5 is recorded as a pseudogene. The CDR3 has 17 residues. CDR3 nucleotides: TGTGCCAGAAGCTTAGAGTTTCCGGACTATAGCAATCAGCCCCAGCATTTT. Amino acids: CARSLEFPDYSNQPQHF.

This chain connects TRBV21-1 to TRBJ1-5; TRBD1 is the table's D call and was not checked against the DNA. TRBV21-1 is assigned pseudogene status. This CDR3 spans 14 amino acids. CDR3 nucleotides: TGTGCCAGCGGGGGACAGGCGATACATCAGCCCCAGCATTTT. Protein: CASGGQAIHQPQHF.